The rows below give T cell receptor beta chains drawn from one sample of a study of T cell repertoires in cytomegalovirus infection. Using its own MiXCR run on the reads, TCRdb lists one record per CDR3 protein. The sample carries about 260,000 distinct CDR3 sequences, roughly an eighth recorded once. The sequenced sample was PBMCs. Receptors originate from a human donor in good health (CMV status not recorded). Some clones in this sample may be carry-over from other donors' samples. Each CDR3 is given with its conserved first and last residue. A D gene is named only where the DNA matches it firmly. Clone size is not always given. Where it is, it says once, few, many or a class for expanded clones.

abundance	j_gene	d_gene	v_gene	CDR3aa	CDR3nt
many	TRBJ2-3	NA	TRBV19	CASSPPYGSTDTQYF	TGTGCCAGTAGCCCCCCATACGGGAGCACAGATACGCAGTATTTT
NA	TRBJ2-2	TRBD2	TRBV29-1	CSVREVGTGELFF	TGCAGCGTGCGGGAGGTCGGCACCGGGGAGCTGTTTTTT
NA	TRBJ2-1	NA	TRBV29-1	CSVDRASSYNEQFF	TGCAGCGTTGATAGGGCGAGCTCCTACAATGAGCAGTTCTTC
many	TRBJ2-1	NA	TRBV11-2	CASSALGGNRAAYNEQFF	TGTGCCAGCAGCGCACTAGGGGGGAACAGGGCAGCGTACAATGAGCAGTTCTTC
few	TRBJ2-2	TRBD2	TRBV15	CATFGLAGMSNTGELFF	TGTGCCACCTTCGGACTAGCGGGGATGTCGAACACCGGGGAGCTGTTTTTT
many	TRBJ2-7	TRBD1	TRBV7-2	CASVRDRGVYEQYF	TGTGCCAGCGTCCGGGACAGGGGGGTCTACGAGCAGTACTTC
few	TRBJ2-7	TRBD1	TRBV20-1	CSARTTGGYEQYF	TGCAGTGCTAGAACGACAGGGGGTTACGAGCAGTACTTC
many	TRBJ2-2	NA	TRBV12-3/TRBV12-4	CASSLAWTGELFF	TGTGCCAGCAGTTTAGCTTGGACCGGGGAGCTGTTTTTT
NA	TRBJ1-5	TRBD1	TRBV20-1	CSARDRRDRGIYSNQPQHF	TGCAGTGCTAGAGACCGGAGGGACAGGGGAATTTACAGCAATCAGCCCCAGCATTTT
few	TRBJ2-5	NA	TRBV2	CASSVYRTEETQYF	TGTGCCAGCAGTGTTTACCGCACGGAGGAGACCCAGTACTTC
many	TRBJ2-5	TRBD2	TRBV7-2	CASSPQWSSGTQETQYF	TGTGCCAGCAGCCCCCAGTGGTCTAGCGGAACCCAAGAGACCCAGTACTTC
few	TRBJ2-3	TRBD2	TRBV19	CASSMGLGDTQYF	TGTGCCAGTAGTATGGGACTAGGGGATACGCAGTATTTT
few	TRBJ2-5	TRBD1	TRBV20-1	CSATRTGEVQETQYF	TGCAGTGCGACTAGGACAGGGGAAGTCCAAGAGACCCAGTACTTC
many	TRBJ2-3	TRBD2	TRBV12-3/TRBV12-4	CASSHLAGLVYEYF	TGTGCCAGCAGTCACCTAGCGGGGCTTGTTTATGAGTATTTT
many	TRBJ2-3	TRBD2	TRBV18	CASSPRLGLAGETSTDTQYF	TGTGCCAGCTCACCTCGACTCGGACTAGCGGGAGAGACTAGCACAGATACGCAGTATTTT
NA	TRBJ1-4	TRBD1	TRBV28	CASTTLRDRGEKLFF	TGTGCCAGCACCACACTCCGGGACAGGGGTGAAAAACTGTTTTTT
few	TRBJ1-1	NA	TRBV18	CASSPSGTSNTEAFF	TGTGCCAGCTCACCATCCGGGACATCCAACACTGAAGCTTTCTTT
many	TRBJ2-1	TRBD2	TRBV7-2	CASSLRTSGRSEQFF	TGTGCCAGCAGCCTACGGACTAGCGGGCGGTCTGAGCAGTTCTTC
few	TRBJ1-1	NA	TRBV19	CASSITPRVTMNTEAFF	TGTGCCAGTAGTATAACCCCCCGGGTCACCATGAACACTGAAGCTTTCTTT
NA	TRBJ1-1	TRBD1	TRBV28	CASSFQDRANTEAFF	TGTGCCAGCAGTTTCCAGGACAGGGCAAACACTGAAGCTTTCTTT
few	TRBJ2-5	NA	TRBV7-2	CASSSKGKETQYF	TGTGCCAGCAGCTCGAAGGGGAAAGAGACCCAGTACTTC
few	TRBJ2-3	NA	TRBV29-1	CSVHPGDTDTQYF	TGCAGCGTTCACCCAGGGGACACAGATACGCAGTATTTT
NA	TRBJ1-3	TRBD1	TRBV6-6	CASSRQGRESGNTIYF	TGTGCCAGCAGTCGACAGGGAAGAGAATCTGGAAACACCATATATTTT
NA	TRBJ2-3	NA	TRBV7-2	CASSLKGITDTQYF	TGTGCCAGCAGCTTGAAGGGGATCACAGATACGCAGTATTTT
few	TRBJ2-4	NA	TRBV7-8	CASSLKQPGNIQYF	TGTGCCAGCAGCTTAAAGCAACCCGGCAACATTCAGTACTTC
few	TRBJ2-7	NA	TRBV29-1	CSTLWSYEQYF	TGCAGCACCCTTTGGTCCTACGAGCAGTACTTC
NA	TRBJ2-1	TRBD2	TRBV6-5	CASSKTSGWASSYNEQFF	TGTGCCAGCAGCAAGACTAGCGGGTGGGCCAGCTCCTACAATGAGCAGTTCTTC
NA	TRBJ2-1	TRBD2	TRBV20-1	CSARSERGGPGEQFF	TGCAGTGCTAGGAGTGAGCGGGGGGGGCCCGGAGAGCAGTTCTTC
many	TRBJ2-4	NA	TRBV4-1	CASSPAGANLRDIQYF	TGCGCCAGCAGCCCCGCCGGAGCGAATCTGAGAGACATTCAGTACTTC
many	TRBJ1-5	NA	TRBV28	CASIPTGMEQPQHF	TGTGCCAGCATCCCTACAGGGATGGAGCAGCCCCAGCATTTT
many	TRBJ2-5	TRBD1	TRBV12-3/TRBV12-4	CASRLGQSQETQYF	TGTGCCAGCAGGTTGGGACAGAGCCAAGAGACCCAGTACTTC
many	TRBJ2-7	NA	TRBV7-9	CASSPHPGLHSYEQYF	TGTGCCAGCAGCCCCCACCCGGGACTCCACTCCTACGAGCAGTACTTC